Shown below are 25 T cell receptor beta chains from a single sample sequenced in a study of blood T cells in healthy people across ages. A J-beta primer mix and a sample-barcoded 5' primer were used in a second PCR of roughly 7 to 12 cycles. TCRdb reprocessed the 5' RACE reads via MiXCR and lists one record per CDR3 protein. Of more than 750,000 distinct CDR3 sequences in the sample, almost 30% are singletons; the top ten hold 10%. This sample was also put to use in a study of T cells of mothers and their children.

Source material: blood. These receptors originate from a woman aged 40 to 50 in good health.

This clonotype appeared many times. This chain connects TRBV20-1 to TRBJ2-7, with TRBD1 matching 9 bases. CDR1 DFQATT and CDR2 SNEGSKA come from the germline V gene (reference sequence). The CDR3 length is 15 residues. V trimming: 0 bases; J trimming: 3 bases; junction bases outside the gene matches: 6. The DNA for the CDR3 is TGCAGTGCTAGAGATCAGGGGACAGGGCACTACGAGCAGTACTTC. Encoded protein: CSARDQGTGHYEQYF.

The V call is TRBV6-1, the J call TRBJ1-2; D unresolved. The CDR3 spans 16 residues. Deletions cut 1 base from V and 2 bases from J, with 14 bases between. Germline V lookup: CDR1 MNHNS, CDR2 SASEGT. Here the CDR3 reads CASSEGSSGKNYGYTF. CDR3 coding DNA: TGTGCCAGCAGTGAAGGTTCTTCGGGTAAGAACTATGGCTACACCTTC.

Details on this clonotype: The junction shows a germline mismatch at one end, possibly a read error. The chain is built from TRBV7-9 and TRBJ1-4; 8 nucleotides agree with TRBD1. Germline CDR1 reads SEHNR; CDR2 reads FQNEAQ (reference sequence). The CDR3 has 14 residues. The CDR3 sequence is CASLTGTGHEKRFF. For the CDR3, the DNA is TGTGCCAGTCTAACCGGGACAGGACATGAAAAACGGTTTTTT.

This clonotype occurred many times. The DNA of the CDR3 is TGCAGTGCCTTAATGGTGAGCGAGCAGTACTTC. Its protein product is CSALMVSEQYF. V usage is TRBV20-1 and J usage is TRBJ2-7; no clear D. CDR3 length: 11 amino acids. Germline V CDR1 and CDR2: DFQATT, SNEGSKA (reference sequence). V was clipped by 6 bases and J by 6 bases, with 12 bases between them.

The gene calls are TRBV7-2 and TRBJ1-1, with 11 bases fitting TRBD1. The V segment lost 3 bases and the J segment 6 bases; nucleotides outside the gene matches: 6. Germline V CDR1 and CDR2: SGHTA, FQGNSA. This CDR3 has 15 amino acids. CDR3 loop: CASSFNGQGASEAFF. CDR3 bases: TGTGCCAGCAGCTTTAACGGACAGGGGGCTTCTGAAGCTTTCTTT.

This clonotype was detected ten times or more. The chain uses TRBV5-5 and TRBJ2-7, with TRBD2 as a possible D gene (5 bases). CDR1 and CDR2 (germline): SGHKS, YYEKEE (reference sequence). There are 16 residues in the CDR3. Deletions cut 2 bases from V and 6 bases from J, with 21 bases between. The CDR3 DNA sequence: TGTGCCAGCAGCTTTCTCTGGACGGTTCGAGGGAGCGAGCAGTACTTC. Encoded protein: CASSFLWTVRGSEQYF.

The rearrangement uses TRBV18 and TRBJ1-5; no firm D call. The V gene lost 1 base and the J gene lost 5 bases, with 9 bases spanning the gap. This CDR3 region has 14 residues. Germline V gives CDR1 KGHSH, CDR2 LQKENI. CDR3 region: CASSPRHGHQPQHF. The CDR3 region has the DNA TGTGCCAGCTCACCACGTCATGGGCATCAGCCCCAGCATTTT. Full variable domain (rest looked up from reference TRBV18 and TRBJ1-5): NAGVMQNPRHLVRRRGQEARLRCSPMKGHSHVYWYRQLPEEGLKFMVYLQKENIIDESGMPKERFSAEFPKEGPSILRIQQVVRGDSAAYFCASSPRHGHQPQHFGDGTRLSIL.

This clonotype was seen only a few times. The chain joins TRBV5-1 to TRBJ1-1; D remains ambiguous. Deletions cut 4 bases from V and 11 bases from J, with 12 bases between. The CDR3 spans 11 residues. CDR1 is SGHRS and CDR2 is YFSETQ in the germline V gene. The CDR3 sequence: CASSHRTRAFF. DNA of the CDR3: TGCGCCAGCAGCCACCGGACGCGGGCTTTCTTT. Together with reference TRBV5-1 and TRBJ1-1, the CDR3 gives the full variable domain: KAGVTQTPRYLIKTRGQQVTLSCSPISGHRSVSWYQQTPGQGLQFLFEYFSETQRNKGNFPGRFSGRQFSNSRSEMNVSTLELGDSALYLCASSHRTRAFFGQGTRLTVV.

V and J are TRBV6-2 or TRBV6-3 and TRBJ1-1, with no clear D. This CDR3 is 13 amino acids long. V lost 6 bases and J lost 1, with 9 bases in between. Germline-derived CDR1 and CDR2 are MNHEY and SVGEGT. The CDR3 here is CASSFIQNTEAFF. DNA for the CDR3: TGTGCCAGCAGCTTTATACAGAACACTGAAGCTTTCTTT.

The rearrangement uses TRBV7-2 and TRBJ1-5; D remains unclear. The CDR3 has 15 residues. Deletions cut 1 base from V and 4 bases from J, with 11 bases between. CDR1 is SGHTA, CDR2 FQGNSA, per germline. CDR3 in DNA: TGTGCCAGCAGCTTAGTCCCGGGTTGGAATCAGCCCCAGCATTTT. This encodes CASSLVPGWNQPQHF.

In this sample, this clonotype turned up many times. The chain has TRBV7-9 and TRBJ2-1; TRBD2 matches 10 bases. This CDR3 spans 16 amino acids. Germline V gene data show CDR1 as SEHNR and CDR2 as FQNEAQ (reference sequence). The V gene end was trimmed by 5 bases and the J gene end by 7 bases; junction bases not matched to a gene: 11. The CDR3: CASSADPGLARNEQFF. The CDR3 nucleotides read TGTGCCAGCAGCGCCGACCCGGGACTAGCGCGTAATGAGCAGTTCTTC. Full variable domain (missing parts from reference TRBV7-9 and TRBJ2-1): DTGVSQNPRHKITKRGQNVTFRCDPISEHNRLYWYRQTLGQGPEFLTYFQNEAQLEKSRLLSDRFSAERPKGSFSTLEIQRTEQGDSAMYLCASSADPGLARNEQFFGPGTRLTVL.

This clonotype appeared many times. The CDR3 protein is CASSLAQAKTQYF. In nucleotides, the CDR3 is TGTGCCAGCAGCTTAGCCCAGGCAAAGACCCAGTACTTC. V is TRBV11-1 and J is TRBJ2-5, with D uncertain. Trimming left V 0 bases short and J 6 bases short, with 8 bases between. The CDR3 contains 13 residues. Germline V gene data show CDR1 as SGHAT and CDR2 as FQDESV (reference sequence). The full variable domain, rest sourced from reference TRBV11-1 and TRBJ2-5, is EAEVAQSPRYKITEKSQAVAFWCDPISGHATLYWYRQILGQGPELLVQFQDESVVDDSQLPKDRFSAERLKGVDSTLKIQPAELGDSAMYLCASSLAQAKTQYFGPGTRLLVL.

This clonotype occurred many times. V gene TRBV12-3 or TRBV12-4 combines with J gene TRBJ2-3; TRBD2 matches 8 bases. V dropped 2 bases and J dropped 0; count of bases not matched to a gene: 10. The CDR3 contains 18 residues. CDR3 sequence: CASSLPSGGLKSTDTQYF. Written as DNA, the CDR3 is TGTGCCAGCAGTTTACCGAGCGGGGGATTGAAGAGCACAGATACGCAGTATTTT.

This clonotype was counted between two and nine times. The chain carries TRBV7-9 and TRBJ2-7; TRBD1 might be the D (6 bases). The CDR3 covers 15 residues. Trimming cost V 3 bases and J 0 bases, with 12 bases left between them. Germline V lookup: CDR1 SEHNR, CDR2 FQNEAQ (reference sequence). The CDR3 loop reads CASSFTPDSSYEQYF. The CDR3, as DNA: TGTGCCAGCAGCTTTACGCCGGACAGCTCCTACGAGCAGTACTTC.

This clonotype was counted many times. V gene TRBV7-9 combines with J gene TRBJ2-7; 7 positions match TRBD1. CDR3 length: 13 residues. The trim removed 5 bases at V and 4 bases at J, leaving 5 bases unmatched. Germline lookup yields CDR1 SEHNR and CDR2 FQNEAQ (reference sequence). For the CDR3, the DNA is TGTGCCAGCAGCATCCGGGACAGATACGAGCAGTACTTC. Amino acids: CASSIRDRYEQYF.

The CDR3 DNA reads TGTGCCAGCAGCTTAGCGGGGTACTCCTACAATGAGCAGTTCTTC. Translation: CASSLAGYSYNEQFF. The chain has TRBV7-2 and TRBJ2-1, with D unclear. The CDR3 sequence is 15 residues long. Looked up from germline, CDR1 is SGHTA and CDR2 is FQGNSA. The V end lost 0 bases, the J end lost 0 bases, and 6 bases lay between the germline ends.

This clonotype was seen more than once but under ten times. The chain joins TRBV6-1 to TRBJ1-2; D is unclear. Trimming took 2 bases from V and 7 from J, leaving 8 bases between them. The CDR3 contains 12 residues. Germline CDR1 MNHNS, CDR2 SASEGT. For the CDR3, the DNA is TGTGCCAGCAGTGAACGGACGGTTGGCTACACCTTC. It yields the protein CASSERTVGYTF.

This clonotype was seen repeatedly, ten times or more. Here the CDR3 reads CSFQGPEMGYEQYF. The CDR3 DNA follows: TGCAGCTTCCAAGGGCCCGAAATGGGGTACGAGCAGTACTTC. The chain employs TRBV29-1 and TRBJ2-7; unclear D gene. In germline, CDR1 is SQVTM, CDR2 ANQGSEA. CDR3 size: 14 residues. Between the trimmed V and J ends, which lost 8 bases and 4 bases, there was a span of 21 bases.

This clonotype was counted at least ten times. This rearrangement joins TRBV28 to TRBJ2-5; 7 bases map to TRBD1. The CDR3 is 12 residues long. J gave up 3 bases and V 6 bases, and 1 base lay outside the gene matches. Germline CDR1 and CDR2: MDHEN and SYDVKM. CDR3 sequence reads: CASSDREETQYF. As DNA, the CDR3 is TGTGCCAGCAGCGACAGGGAAGAGACCCAGTACTTC. Full variable domain (missing parts from reference TRBV28 and TRBJ2-5): DVKVTQSSRYLVKRTGEKVFLECVQDMDHENMFWYRQDPGLGLRLIYFSYDVKMKEKGDIPEGYSVSREKKERFSLILESASTNQTSMYLCASSDREETQYFGPGTRLLVL.

The chain has TRBV6-5 and TRBJ2-2; D is undetermined. The germline gives CDR1 MNHEY, CDR2 SVGAGI. The CDR3 runs to 14 residues. V lost 2 bases and J lost 2, with 6 bases in between. This CDR3 is CASSYTLNTGELFF. The CDR3 DNA reads TGTGCCAGCAGTTACACTCTAAACACCGGGGAGCTGTTTTTT.

This clonotype was observed a handful of times. The rearrangement joins TRBV5-1 to TRBJ1-1; D not resolved. The CDR3 is 15 residues long. Per the germline V gene, CDR1 is SGHRS and CDR2 is YFSETQ. V was shortened by 2 bases and J by 2 bases, with 13 bases between the two germline ends. CDR3 in DNA: TGCGCCAGCAGCTTCGATTGGGGAGCTAACACTGAAGCTTTCTTT. This gives the protein CASSFDWGANTEAFF. Full variable domain (remainder filled in from reference TRBV5-1 and TRBJ1-1): KAGVTQTPRYLIKTRGQQVTLSCSPISGHRSVSWYQQTPGQGLQFLFEYFSETQRNKGNFPGRFSGRQFSNSRSEMNVSTLELGDSALYLCASSFDWGANTEAFFGQGTRLTVV.

There are many counts of this clonotype. The gene calls are TRBV6-6 and TRBJ2-7; D remains ambiguous. Germline CDR1 MNHNY, CDR2 SVGAGI (reference sequence). The V end was cut by 2 bases, the J end by 2 bases, with 13 bases between. CDR3 length equals 15 residues. In DNA form, the CDR3 reads TGTGCCAGCAGTTACGAGGAGCTAAAAGCCTACGAGCAGTACTTC. Protein product: CASSYEELKAYEQYF.

In this sample, this clonotype turned up once. The DNA for the CDR3 is TGTGCCAGCAGCTTGTATTTAACAGCCTATAATTCACCCCTCCACTTT. Its protein product is CASSLYLTAYNSPLHF. The rearrangement links TRBV7-4 to TRBJ1-6; D is unresolved. This CDR3 has 16 residues. CDR1 is SGHVT, CDR2 SQSDAQ, per germline. The V end was cut by 3 bases, the J end by 2 bases, with 11 bases between.

This clonotype was observed at least ten times. This chain connects TRBV7-2 to TRBJ2-7; tentative D call: TRBD1 (5 bases). The CDR3 runs to 15 residues. CDR1 is SGHTA, CDR2 FQGNSA, per germline. Trimming took off 5 bases at V and 7 bases at J, with 21 bases between the two ends. For the CDR3, the DNA is TGTGCCAGCAGCCCAAAGGCAGGGCGGTTTGGGGAGCAGTACTTC. The encoded protein is CASSPKAGRFGEQYF.

In this sample, this clonotype turned up a few times. The rearrangement joins TRBV24-1 to TRBJ2-7, with a possible D match to TRBD2 (6 bases). Germline CDR1 and CDR2: KGHDR and SFDVKD. This CDR3 comprises 13 residues. V lost 9 bases and J lost 2, with 13 bases in between. The DNA for the CDR3 is TGTGCCACCGCGGCCGGCGGGGCCTACGAGCAGTACTTC. Amino acid sequence: CATAAGGAYEQYF.